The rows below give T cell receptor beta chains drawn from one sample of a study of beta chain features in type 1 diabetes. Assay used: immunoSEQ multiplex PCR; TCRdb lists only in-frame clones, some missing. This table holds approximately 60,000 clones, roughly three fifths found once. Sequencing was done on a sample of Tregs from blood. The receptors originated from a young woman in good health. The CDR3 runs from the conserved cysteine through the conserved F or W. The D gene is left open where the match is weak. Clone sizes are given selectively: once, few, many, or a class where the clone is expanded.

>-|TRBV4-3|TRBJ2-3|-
TGCGCCAGCAGTCGACAGGTGGAGAGCACAGATACGCAGTATTTT
CASSRQVESTDTQYF
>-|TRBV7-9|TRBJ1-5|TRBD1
TGTGCCAGCAGCGGACAGGGGAATCAGCCCCAGCATTTT
CASSGQGNQPQHF
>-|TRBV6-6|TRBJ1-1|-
TGTGCCAGCAGGCCGCAGGGAAGTGGGATGAACACTGAAGCTTTCTTT
CASRPQGSGMNTEAFF
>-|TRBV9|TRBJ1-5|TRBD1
TGTGCCAGCAGCGTAGATCCAGGGGGAACGCCCCAGCATTTT
CASSVDPGGTPQHF
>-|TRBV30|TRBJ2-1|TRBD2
TGTGCCTGGGGGACTAGCGGGGGGACAAATGAGCAGTTCTTC
CAWGTSGGTNEQFF
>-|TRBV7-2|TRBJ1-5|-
TGTGCCAGCAGCTATAGACTGGGAGGGAATCAGCCCCAGCATTTT
CASSYRLGGNQPQHF
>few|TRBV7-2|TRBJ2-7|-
TGTGCCAGCAGCCCCTGGGACTTTTCCTACGAGCAGTACTTC
CASSPWDFSYEQYF
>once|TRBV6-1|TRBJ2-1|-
TGTGCCAGCAGTGAAGCGGGCTTTCTCAATGAGCAGTTCTTC
CASSEAGFLNEQFF
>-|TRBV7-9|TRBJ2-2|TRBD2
TGTGCCAGCAGCTTAGAGGGTAGCGGGAGGACCGACACCGGGGAGCTGTTTTTT
CASSLEGSGRTDTGELFF
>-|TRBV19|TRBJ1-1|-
TGTGCCAGTAGTAGAGGGAGAGAAACTGAAGCTTTCTTT
CASSRGRETEAFF
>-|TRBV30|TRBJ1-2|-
TGTGCCTGGAGTGTCCCAGTCAGGGGCCGCTATGGCTACACCTTC
CAWSVPVRGRYGYTF
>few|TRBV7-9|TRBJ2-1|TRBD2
TGTGCCAGCAGCCGGGAGGGCGGGGGGTTCTATGAGCAGTTCTTC
CASSREGGGFYEQFF
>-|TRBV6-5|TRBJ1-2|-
TGTGCCAGCAGTGGCAGGGGTGGCTACACCTTC
CASSGRGGYTF
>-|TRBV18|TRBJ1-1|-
TGTGCCAGCTCACCTATGAACACTGAAGCTTTCTTT
CASSPMNTEAFF
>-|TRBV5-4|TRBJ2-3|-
TGTGCCAGCAGCTTGGGTAGCGGCAGCACAGATACGCAGTATTTT
CASSLGSGSTDTQYF
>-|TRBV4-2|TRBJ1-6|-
TGTGCCAGCAGCATAACACAGGGACCCCTCCACTTT
CASSITQGPLHF
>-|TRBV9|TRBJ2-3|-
TGTGCCAGCAGCCCGCGGTCTTTCACAGATACGCAGTATTTT
CASSPRSFTDTQYF
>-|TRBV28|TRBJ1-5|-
TGTGCCAGCAGTGCGAATCACAGAGCCCAGCCCCAGCATTTT
CASSANHRAQPQHF
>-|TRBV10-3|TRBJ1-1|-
TGTGCCATCGGGAGGGGGGTCCCCACTGAAGCTTTCTTT
CAIGRGVPTEAFF
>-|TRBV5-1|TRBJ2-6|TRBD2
TGCGCCAGCAGCTTTGGTCCTTCGGGGGGGGGTAGGGCCAACGTCCTGACTTTC
CASSFGPSGGGRANVLTF
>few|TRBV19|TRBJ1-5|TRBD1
TGTGCCAGTAGTATCGGGACAGCATATAGCAATCAGCCCCAGCATTTT
CASSIGTAYSNQPQHF
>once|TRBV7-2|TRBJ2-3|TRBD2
TGTGCCAGCAGCACCGGGACTAGCGCAGATACGCAGTATTTT
CASSTGTSADTQYF